These 18 T cell receptor beta chains originate from one sample sequenced in a study of cytomegalovirus exposure and HLA in healthy donors. The PCR made use of 60 Vbeta and 13 Jbeta primers. TCRdb's table, derived via immunoSEQ multiplex PCR, lists solely in-frame clones and lacks some. In total, the table holds approximately 120,000 clones. What was sequenced was PBMCs. Receptor source: a man younger than 35 in good health and CMV-seronegative.

CDR3 nucleotide sequence: TGTGCCAGCAGTCTCGGGGTAGCGGGGAGCTCCTACAATGAGCAGTTCTTC. It yields the protein CASSLGVAGSSYNEQFF. J is TRBJ2-1 and V is TRBV28, with 8 bases matching TRBD2. Germline-derived CDR1 and CDR2 are MDHEN and SYDVKM. With 5 bases clipped from V and 0 bases from J, the junction kept 9 bases outside the gene matches. CDR3 length: 17 residues.

The chain employs TRBV5-1 and TRBJ2-1; D uncertain. Trimming removed 5 bases at V and 6 bases at J, with 15 bases between. Germline lookup yields CDR1 SGHRS and CDR2 YFSETQ. The CDR3 has 14 amino acids. The CDR3 region has the DNA TGCGCCAGCAGTTCTGGTAACAGAGTCAATGAGCAGTTCTTC. The encoded protein is CASSSGNRVNEQFF.

V and J are TRBV7-2 and TRBJ2-1; the D gene is possibly TRBD2 (6 bases). This CDR3 is 17 amino acids long. V lost 8 bases and J lost 3, with 23 bases in between. Germline CDR1 reads SGHTA; CDR2 reads FQGNSA. This CDR3 is CASRNRRDPNNYNEQFF. Here the CDR3 DNA reads TGTGCCAGCCGGAACCGGCGGGATCCAAACAACTACAATGAGCAGTTCTTC.

The gene calls are TRBV19 and TRBJ1-1; 7 positions agree with TRBD1. CDR3 length: 14 residues. V shed 7 bases, J shed 4 bases, and the junction held 9 bases outside the gene matches. Germline V gives CDR1 LNHDA, CDR2 SQIVND (reference sequence). Here the CDR3 DNA reads TGTGCCAGTACCGACTCGACAGGGATCACTGAAGCTTTCTTT. This gives the protein CASTDSTGITEAFF.

The chain joins TRBV27 to TRBJ2-5, with 7 bases lining up with TRBD1. The CDR3 covers 14 residues. Germline V gene lookup returns CDR1 MNHEY and CDR2 SMNVEV (reference sequence). The V segment lost 3 bases and the J segment 5 bases; nucleotides outside the gene matches: 6. The CDR3 nucleotides read TGTGCCAGCAGTTTGCAAAGCAGGGGGGAGACCCAGTACTTC. This gives the protein CASSLQSRGETQYF.

The rearrangement uses TRBV5-1 and TRBJ2-7; TRBD2 aligns across 12 bases. Looked up from germline, CDR1 is SGHRS and CDR2 is YFSETQ. Trimming removed 4 bases from V and 5 bases from J; junction bases left unmatched: 4. This CDR3 contains 14 residues. CDR3 amino acids: CASSPGLAGNEQYF. CDR3 in DNA: TGCGCCAGCAGCCCGGGACTAGCGGGCAACGAGCAGTACTTC.

This sequence joins TRBV19 and TRBJ1-2, with D possibly being TRBD1 (5 bases). The germline V gene has CDR1 LNHDA and CDR2 SQIVND (reference sequence). CDR3 size: 16 residues. V was shortened by 8 bases and J by 5 bases, with 24 bases between the two germline ends. CDR3 loop: CASSDSYGGSGYGYTF. In DNA form, the CDR3 reads TGTGCCAGTTCCGACAGCTATGGGGGGTCCGGGTATGGCTACACCTTC.

The chain uses TRBV19 and TRBJ2-7; 9 nucleotides line up with TRBD1. Trimming removed 6 bases from V and 4 bases from J; junction bases left unmatched: 10. CDR1 LNHDA and CDR2 SQIVND come from the germline V gene (reference sequence). The CDR3 sequence is 15 residues long. CDR3 nucleotide sequence: TGTGCCAGTAGGGGGGGGACAGGGAATCGGTACGAGCAGTACTTC. Translating it yields CASRGGTGNRYEQYF.

The chain has TRBV28 and TRBJ2-2, with 7 bases lining up with TRBD1. V lost 5 bases, J lost 1 base, and 1 base stayed unmatched. Per germline, CDR1 MDHEN and CDR2 SYDVKM. This CDR3 is built from 14 residues. The CDR3 DNA reads as TGTGCCAGCAGTAGGACAGGGAACACCGGGGAGCTGTTTTTT. This encodes CASSRTGNTGELFF.

This chain links TRBV9 with TRBJ2-7, with 10 bases lining up with TRBD2. Germline V gene lookup returns CDR1 SGDLS and CDR2 YYNGEE. V lost 2 bases, J lost 3 bases, and 8 bases stayed unmatched. The CDR3 consists of 16 residues. The CDR3 sequence is CASSVGTSDSGYEQYF. The CDR3 region has the DNA TGTGCCAGCAGCGTCGGGACTAGCGACTCGGGCTACGAGCAGTACTTC.

Here the CDR3 DNA reads TGTGCCAGCGGACAAGGGACAGTCAATCAGCCCCAGCATTTT. Protein: CASGQGTVNQPQHF. The rearrangement joins TRBV6-5 to TRBJ1-5, with 7 bases aligning to TRBD1. CDR1 MNHEY and CDR2 SVGAGI come from the germline V gene. J was trimmed by 3 bases and V by 8 bases; bases with no gene match: 7. The CDR3 has 14 amino acids.

The V call is TRBV29-1, the J call TRBJ2-4, with 10 bases matching TRBD2. V lost 5 bases, J lost 7 bases, and 5 bases stayed unmatched. The CDR3 has 13 residues. Germline-derived CDR1 and CDR2 are SQVTM and ANQGSEA. CDR3 amino acids: CSVIGTSVNIQYF. CDR3 DNA sequence: TGCAGCGTTATTGGGACTAGCGTCAACATTCAGTACTTC.

The J gene is TRBJ2-7, the V gene TRBV30; D is possibly TRBD1 (7 bases). Germline CDR1 reads GTSNPN; CDR2 reads SVGIG (reference sequence). V shed 8 bases and J shed 5 bases, with 19 bases lying between them. The CDR3 has 13 amino acids. CDR3 nucleotide sequence: TGTGCCCAACTGACAGGGAGGCTTGACGAGCAGTACTTC. This translates into CAQLTGRLDEQYF.

The chain uses TRBV28 and TRBJ2-5; 10 nucleotides match TRBD2. The J call may not be correct, given that the DNA end is closer to TRBJ2-7. This CDR3 contains 16 residues. Looked up from germline, CDR1 is MDHEN and CDR2 is SYDVKM. The CDR3 spells CASSSLLAGVFHEQYF. In DNA, the CDR3 is TGTGCCAGCAGTTCCCTCCTAGCGGGAGTATTCCACGAGCAGTACTTC.

The rearrangement uses TRBV6-5 and TRBJ2-5; tentative D call: TRBD2 (5 bases). The J call may not be correct, given that the DNA end is closer to TRBJ2-7. The V gene's germline CDR1 is MNHEY and CDR2 SVGAGI. This CDR3 has 15 residues. The CDR3 DNA reads as TGTGCCAGCAGTTCCGGACGGGATTGGGATTACGAGCAGTACTTC. This translates into CASSSGRDWDYEQYF.

A note on this clone: One end of the junction fails to match germline, which may point to a read error. This chain links TRBV7-7 with TRBJ2-2; 7 bases map to TRBD1. Germline CDR1 is SSHAT and CDR2 is FNYEAQ (reference sequence). The CDR3 length is 18 residues. This CDR3 reads CASSYNFGTATNTGELFF. CDR3 nucleotide sequence: TGTGCTAGCAGCTACAACTTCGGGACAGCGACGAACACCGGGGAGCTGTTTTTT.

The chain employs TRBV28 and TRBJ1-1; 7 bases fit TRBD1. CDR1 is MDHEN, CDR2 SYDVKM, per germline. This CDR3 is built from 14 residues. Trimming took 4 bases from V and 3 from J; bases not matched to a gene: 5. The CDR3 spells CASSSGQGDTEAFF. The DNA for the CDR3 is TGTGCCAGCAGTTCGGGTCAGGGGGACACTGAAGCTTTCTTT. Full variable domain (remainder filled in from reference TRBV28 and TRBJ1-1): DVKVTQSSRYLVKRTGEKVFLECVQDMDHENMFWYRQDPGLGLRLIYFSYDVKMKEKGDIPEGYSVSREKKERFSLILESASTNQTSMYLCASSSGQGDTEAFFGQGTRLTVV.

The V call is TRBV7-2, the J call TRBJ2-7, with 9 bases that match TRBD1. Unmatched junction bases numbered 12, after V lost 6 bases and J lost 0 bases. There are 17 residues in the CDR3. Germline V lookup: CDR1 SGHTA, CDR2 FQGNSA. The CDR3 DNA reads TGTGCCAGCAGTTACGCTAGAACAGGGGGCGGCTCCTACGAGCAGTACTTC. As protein: CASSYARTGGGSYEQYF.